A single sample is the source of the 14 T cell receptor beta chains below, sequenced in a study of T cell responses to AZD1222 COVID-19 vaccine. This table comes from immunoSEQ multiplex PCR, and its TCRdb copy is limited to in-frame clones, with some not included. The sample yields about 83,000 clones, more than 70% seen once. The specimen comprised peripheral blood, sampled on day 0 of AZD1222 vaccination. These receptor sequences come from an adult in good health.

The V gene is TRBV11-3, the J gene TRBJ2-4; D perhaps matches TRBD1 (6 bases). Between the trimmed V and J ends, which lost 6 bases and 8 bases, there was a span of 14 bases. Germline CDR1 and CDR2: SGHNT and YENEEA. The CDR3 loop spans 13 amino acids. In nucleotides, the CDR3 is TGTGCCAGCAGTGCTACCGGGACACACATTCAGTACTTC. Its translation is CASSATGTHIQYF.

As DNA, the CDR3 is TGTGCCAGCAGCCCTTGGGACAGATCCTTAGCCAAAAACATTCAGTACTTC. This translates into CASSPWDRSLAKNIQYF. This chain uses TRBV3-1 (or the pseudogene TRBV3-2) with TRBJ2-4; TRBD1 aligns across 7 bases. The CDR3 is 17 residues long. V was clipped by 4 bases and J by 0 bases; unmatched bases: 9. Germline CDR1 reads LGHDT; CDR2 reads YNNKEL (reference sequence).

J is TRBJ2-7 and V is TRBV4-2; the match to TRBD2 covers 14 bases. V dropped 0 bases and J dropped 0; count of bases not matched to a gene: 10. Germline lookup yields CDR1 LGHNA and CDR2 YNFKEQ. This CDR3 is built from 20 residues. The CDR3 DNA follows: TGTGCCAGCAGCCAAGACGCCCGACTAGCGGGGGGGCGGTCCTCCTACGAGCAGTACTTC. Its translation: CASSQDARLAGGRSSYEQYF.

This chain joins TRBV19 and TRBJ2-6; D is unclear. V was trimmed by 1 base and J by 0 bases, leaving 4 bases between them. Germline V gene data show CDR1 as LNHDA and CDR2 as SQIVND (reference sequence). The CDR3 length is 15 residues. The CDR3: CASSIADSGANVLTF. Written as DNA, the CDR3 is TGTGCCAGTAGTATAGCGGACTCTGGGGCCAACGTCCTGACTTTC.

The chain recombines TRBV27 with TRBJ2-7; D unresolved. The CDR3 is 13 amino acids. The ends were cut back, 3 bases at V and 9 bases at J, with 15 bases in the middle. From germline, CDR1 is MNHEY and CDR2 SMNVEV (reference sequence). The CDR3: CASSLHSLRVQYF. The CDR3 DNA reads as TGTGCCAGCAGTTTGCACAGCCTACGAGTGCAGTACTTC.

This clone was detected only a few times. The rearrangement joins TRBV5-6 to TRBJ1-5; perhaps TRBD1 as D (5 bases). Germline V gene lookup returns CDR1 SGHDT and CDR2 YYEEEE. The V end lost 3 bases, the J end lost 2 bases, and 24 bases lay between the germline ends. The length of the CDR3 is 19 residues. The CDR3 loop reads CASSSSNIFRDSRNQPQHF. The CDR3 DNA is TGTGCCAGCAGCTCTTCGAATATATTTCGGGACTCGCGCAATCAGCCCCAGCATTTT. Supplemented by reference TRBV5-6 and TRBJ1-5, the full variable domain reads DAGVTQSPTHLIKTRGQQVTLRCSPKSGHDTVSWYQQALGQGPQFIFQYYEEEERQRGNFPDRFSGHQFPNYSSELNVNALLLGDSALYLCASSSSNIFRDSRNQPQHFGDGTRLSIL.

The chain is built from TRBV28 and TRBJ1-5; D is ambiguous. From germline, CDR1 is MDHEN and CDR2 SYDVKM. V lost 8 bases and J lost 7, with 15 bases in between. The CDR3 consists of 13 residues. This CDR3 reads CASLENQGQPQHF. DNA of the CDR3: TGTGCCAGCTTAGAAAATCAAGGGCAGCCCCAGCATTTT.

The CDR3 sequence is CASSPREKAFF. CDR3 sequence (DNA): TGTGCCAGCAGTCCAAGAGAGAAAGCTTTCTTT. The V and J genes are TRBV28 and TRBJ1-1, with D unclear. CDR1 is MDHEN, CDR2 SYDVKM, per germline. This CDR3 contains 11 residues. The V end was cut by 5 bases, the J end by 9 bases, with 10 bases between.

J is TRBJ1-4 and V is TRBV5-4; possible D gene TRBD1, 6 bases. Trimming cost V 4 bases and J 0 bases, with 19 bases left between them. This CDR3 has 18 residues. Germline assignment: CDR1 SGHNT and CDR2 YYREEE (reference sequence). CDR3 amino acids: CASSPGRGDPATNEKLFF. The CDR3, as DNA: TGTGCCAGCAGCCCGGGGAGGGGGGACCCCGCAACTAATGAAAAACTGTTTTTT. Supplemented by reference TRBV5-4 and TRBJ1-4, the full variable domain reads ETGVTQSPTHLIKTRGQQVTLRCSSQSGHNTVSWYQQALGQGPQFIFQYYREEENGRGNFPPRFSGLQFPNYSSELNVNALELDDSALYLCASSPGRGDPATNEKLFFGSGTQLSVL.

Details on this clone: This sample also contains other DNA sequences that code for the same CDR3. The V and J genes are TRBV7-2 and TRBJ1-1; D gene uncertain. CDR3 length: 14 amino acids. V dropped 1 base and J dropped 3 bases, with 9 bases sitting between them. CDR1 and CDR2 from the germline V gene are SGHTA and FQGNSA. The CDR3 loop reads CASSLGGRDTEAFF. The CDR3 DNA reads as TGTGCCAGCAGCTTAGGCGGAAGGGACACTGAAGCTTTCTTT.

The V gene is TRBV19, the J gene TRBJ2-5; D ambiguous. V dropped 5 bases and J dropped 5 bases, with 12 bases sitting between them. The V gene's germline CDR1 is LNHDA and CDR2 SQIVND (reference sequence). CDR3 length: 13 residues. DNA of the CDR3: TGTGCCAGTAGTGGTTCCTTGGGGGAGACCCAGTACTTC. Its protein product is CASSGSLGETQYF.

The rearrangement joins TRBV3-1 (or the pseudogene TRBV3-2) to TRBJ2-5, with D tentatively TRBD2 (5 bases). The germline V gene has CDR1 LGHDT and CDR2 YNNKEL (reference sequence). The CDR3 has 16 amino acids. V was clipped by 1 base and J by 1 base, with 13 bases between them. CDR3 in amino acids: CASSQGASTRQETQYF. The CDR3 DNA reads TGTGCCAGCAGCCAAGGGGCTAGCACACGCCAAGAGACCCAGTACTTC.

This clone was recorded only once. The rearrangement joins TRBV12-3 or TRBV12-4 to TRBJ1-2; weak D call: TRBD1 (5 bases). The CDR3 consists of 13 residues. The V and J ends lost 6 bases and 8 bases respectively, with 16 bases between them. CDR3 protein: CASRGDGARGYTF. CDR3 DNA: TGTGCCAGCAGGGGGGACGGGGCTCGAGGCTACACCTTC.

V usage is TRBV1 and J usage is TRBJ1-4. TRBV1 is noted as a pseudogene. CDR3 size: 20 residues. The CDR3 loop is CTSSPHRSPDPREVNEKLFF. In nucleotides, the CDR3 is TGCACCAGCAGCCCCCACAGGTCCCCCGATCCCCGGGAAGTTAATGAAAAACTGTTTTTT.